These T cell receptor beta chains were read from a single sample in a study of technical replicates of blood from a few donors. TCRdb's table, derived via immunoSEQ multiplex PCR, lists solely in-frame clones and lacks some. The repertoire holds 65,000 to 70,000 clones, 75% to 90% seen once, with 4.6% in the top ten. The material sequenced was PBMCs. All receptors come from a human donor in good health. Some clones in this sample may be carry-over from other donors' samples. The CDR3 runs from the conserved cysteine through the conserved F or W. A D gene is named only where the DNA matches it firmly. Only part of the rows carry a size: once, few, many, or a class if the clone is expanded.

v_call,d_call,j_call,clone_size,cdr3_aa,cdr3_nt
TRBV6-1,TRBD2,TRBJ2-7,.,CASSTSGTLYEQYF,TGTGCCAGCAGCACCAGCGGGACTCTCTACGAGCAGTACTTC
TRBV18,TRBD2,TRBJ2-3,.,CASSPDVGTSTDTQYF,TGTGCCAGCTCACCTGACGTTGGGACTAGTACAGATACGCAGTATTTT
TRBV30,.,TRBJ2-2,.,CAWSSPPLGELFF,TGTGCCTGGAGTTCTCCCCCTCTGGGGGAGCTGTTTTTT
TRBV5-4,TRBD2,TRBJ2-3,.,CASSRRLAGGPSTDTQYF,TGTGCCAGCAGCCGGCGACTAGCGGGGGGGCCGAGCACAGATACGCAGTATTTT
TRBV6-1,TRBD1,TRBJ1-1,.,CASSGWTGGVREAFF,TGTGCCAGCAGTGGTTGGACAGGAGGGGTACGAGAAGCTTTCTTT
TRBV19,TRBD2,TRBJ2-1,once,CASSKTSEPREQFF,TGTGCCAGTAGTAAGACTAGCGAGCCCCGGGAGCAGTTCTTC
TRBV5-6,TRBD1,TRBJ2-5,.,CASSHLDRVARETQYF,TGTGCCAGCAGCCACTTAGACAGGGTGGCTAGGGAGACCCAGTACTTC
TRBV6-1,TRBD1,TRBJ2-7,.,CASSVKDRVGEQYF,TGTGCCAGCAGTGTAAAAGACAGGGTAGGCGAGCAGTACTTC
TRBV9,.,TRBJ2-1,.,CASSVDNSGSSYNEQFF,TGTGCCAGCAGCGTGGACAATAGCGGTAGCTCCTACAATGAGCAGTTCTTC
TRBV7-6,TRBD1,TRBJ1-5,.,CASSQTGGVGGNQPQHF,TGTGCCAGCAGTCAGACAGGGGGAGTCGGTGGCAATCAGCCCCAGCATTTT
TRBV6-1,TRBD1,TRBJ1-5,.,CASSERGQGVYSNQPQHF,TGTGCCAGCAGTGAACGGGGACAGGGGGTTTATAGCAATCAGCCCCAGCATTTT
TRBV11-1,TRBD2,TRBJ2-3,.,CASSFRTSGASTDTQYF,TGTGCCAGCAGCTTCCGGACTAGCGGGGCTAGCACAGATACGCAGTATTTT
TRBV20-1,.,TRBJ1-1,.,CSASSGTEAFF,TGCAGTGCTAGCAGCGGCACTGAAGCTTTCTTT
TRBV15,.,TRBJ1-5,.,CATSRDRGINQPQHF,TGTGCCACCAGCAGAGATCGGGGGATCAATCAGCCCCAGCATTTT
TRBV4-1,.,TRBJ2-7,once,CASSPFIWLEQYF,TGCGCCAGCAGCCCGTTTATTTGGCTCGAGCAGTACTTC
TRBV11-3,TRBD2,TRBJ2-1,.,CASSSRTSGGYNEQFF,TGTGCCAGCAGCTCCCGGACTAGCGGGGGTTACAATGAGCAGTTCTTC
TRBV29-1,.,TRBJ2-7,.,CSAETGGSYEQYF,TGCAGCGCCGAGACAGGCGGCTCCTACGAGCAGTACTTC
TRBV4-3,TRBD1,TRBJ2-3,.,CASSSRQGQDTQYF,TGCGCCAGCAGCTCACGACAGGGGCAAGATACGCAGTATTTT
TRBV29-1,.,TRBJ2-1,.,CSVTRSGYNEQFF,TGCAGCGTAACCCGTAGCGGTTACAATGAGCAGTTCTTC
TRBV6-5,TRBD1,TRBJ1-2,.,CASSNTGVDYGYTF,TGTGCCAGCAGTAACACAGGGGTGGACTATGGCTACACCTTC
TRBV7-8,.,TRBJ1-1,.,CASSFQGRNTEAFF,TGTGCCAGCAGCTTCCAGGGGCGGAACACTGAAGCTTTCTTT
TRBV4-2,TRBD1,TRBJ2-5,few,CASSQGRTGQETQYF,TGTGCCAGCAGCCAAGGGAGGACAGGACAAGAGACCCAGTACTTC
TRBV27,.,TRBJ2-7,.,CASSSLGGSYEQYF,TGTGCCAGCAGTTCATTAGGAGGCTCCTACGAGCAGTACTTC
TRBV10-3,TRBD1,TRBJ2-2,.,CAISDSGTGGIGELFF,TGTGCCATCAGTGATTCCGGGACAGGGGGCATCGGGGAGCTGTTTTTT
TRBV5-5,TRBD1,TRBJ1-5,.,CASSSDRNSNQPQHF,TGTGCCAGCAGCTCGGACAGGAATAGCAATCAGCCCCAGCATTTT
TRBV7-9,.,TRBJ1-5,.,CASSLGEFQPQHF,TGTGCCAGCAGCTTAGGGGAGTTTCAGCCCCAGCATTTT
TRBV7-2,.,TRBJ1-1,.,CASSRAGQSAFF,TGTGCCAGCAGCCGAGCCGGACAGTCGGCTTTCTTT
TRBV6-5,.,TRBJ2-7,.,CASSYSRTAYEQYF,TGTGCCAGCAGTTATTCTCGGACAGCCTACGAGCAGTACTTC
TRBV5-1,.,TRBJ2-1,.,CASSLNSESYNEQFF,TGCGCCAGCAGCTTAAACAGTGAATCCTACAATGAGCAGTTCTTC
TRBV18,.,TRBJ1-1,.,CATSLGMNTEAFF,TGTGCCACCTCCCTGGGCATGAACACTGAAGCTTTCTTT
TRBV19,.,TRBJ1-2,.,CASSEGQSYGYTF,TGTGCCAGTAGCGAAGGACAGTCCTATGGCTACACCTTC
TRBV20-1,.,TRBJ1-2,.,CSATTNYGYTF,TGCAGTGCTACCACAAACTATGGCTACACCTTC
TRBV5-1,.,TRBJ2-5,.,CASSLSAVQETQYF,TGCGCCAGCAGCTTGTCCGCGGTGCAAGAGACCCAGTACTTC
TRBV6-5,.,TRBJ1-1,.,CASSSTRNTEAFF,TGTGCCAGCAGTTCCACAAGGAACACTGAAGCTTTCTTT
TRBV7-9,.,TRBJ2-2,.,CASSYGTNTGELFF,TGTGCCAGCAGCTACGGGACGAACACCGGGGAGCTGTTTTTT
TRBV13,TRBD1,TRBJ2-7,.,CASSTRTGGAYEQYF,TGTGCCAGCAGCACACGGACAGGGGGGGCCTACGAGCAGTACTTC
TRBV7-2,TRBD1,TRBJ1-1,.,CASSWRTGGLGDTEAFF,TGTGCCAGCAGCTGGAGGACAGGGGGATTGGGCGACACTGAAGCTTTCTTT
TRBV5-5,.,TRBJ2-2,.,CASSSRPNTGELFF,TGTGCCAGCAGCTCGAGGCCGAACACCGGGGAGCTGTTTTTT
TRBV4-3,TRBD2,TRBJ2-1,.,CASSQDFLSGGREYNEQFF,TGCGCCAGCAGCCAAGATTTCTTAAGCGGGGGCCGTGAATACAATGAGCAGTTCTTC
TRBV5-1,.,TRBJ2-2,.,CASSLDEGSNTGELFF,TGCGCCAGCAGCTTGGACGAGGGATCAAACACCGGGGAGCTGTTTTTT
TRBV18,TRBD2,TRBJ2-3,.,CASSPGAGTDTQYF,TGTGCCAGCTCACCAGGAGCGGGGACAGATACGCAGTATTTT
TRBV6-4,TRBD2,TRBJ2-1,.,CASSQGGTSNEQFF,TGTGCCAGCAGCCAAGGGGGGACTAGCAATGAGCAGTTCTTC
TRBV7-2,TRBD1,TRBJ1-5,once,CASSSDPDRAYQPQHF,TGTGCCAGCAGTAGTGACCCAGACAGGGCTTACCAGCCCCAGCATTTT
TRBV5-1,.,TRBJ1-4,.,CASSLTGATNEKLFF,TGCGCCAGCAGCTTGACAGGAGCAACTAATGAAAAACTGTTTTTT
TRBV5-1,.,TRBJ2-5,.,CASSHPWEETQYF,TGCGCCAGCAGTCACCCATGGGAGGAGACCCAGTACTTC
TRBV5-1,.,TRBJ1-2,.,CASSPGGGEAYGYTF,TGCGCCAGCAGCCCCGGTGGGGGGGAGGCCTATGGCTACACCTTC
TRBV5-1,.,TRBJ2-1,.,CASSLVYGRGNYNEQFF,TGCGCCAGCAGCTTGGTGTATGGGAGGGGGAACTACAATGAGCAGTTCTTC
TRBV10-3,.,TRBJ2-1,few,CAISPIARGSYNEQFF,TGTGCCATCAGCCCGATTGCCCGGGGCTCCTACAATGAGCAGTTCTTC
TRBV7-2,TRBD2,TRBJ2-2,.,CASSFNRLREWDTGELFF,TGTGCCAGCAGCTTTAATCGTTTGCGGGAGTGGGACACCGGGGAGCTGTTTTTT
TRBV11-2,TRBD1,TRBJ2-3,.,CASSSRQGAEGGTQYF,TGTGCCAGCAGCTCCCGGCAGGGGGCGGAGGGAGGTACGCAGTATTTT
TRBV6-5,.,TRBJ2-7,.,CASSYKGQLSYEQYF,TGTGCCAGCAGTTACAAGGGGCAGTTATCCTACGAGCAGTACTTC
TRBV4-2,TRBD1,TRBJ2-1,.,CASSQEVGSGTGGGYEQFF,TGTGCCAGCAGCCAAGAGGTTGGGTCGGGGACAGGGGGCGGGTATGAGCAGTTCTTC
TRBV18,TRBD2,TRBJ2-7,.,CASSPLAGVGEQYF,TGTGCCAGCTCACCACTAGCGGGAGTGGGGGAGCAGTACTTC
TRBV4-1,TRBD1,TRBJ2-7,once,CASSQDPGTDYEQYF,TGCGCCAGCAGCCAAGATCCGGGGACAGATTACGAGCAGTACTTC
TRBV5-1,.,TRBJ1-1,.,CASSSRDTEAFF,TGCGCCAGCAGCTCCAGGGACACTGAAGCTTTCTTT
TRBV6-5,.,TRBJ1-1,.,CASSYWQGTTEAFF,TGTGCCAGCAGTTACTGGCAGGGGACCACTGAAGCTTTCTTT
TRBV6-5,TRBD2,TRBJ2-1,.,CASSLIAGGIYNEQFF,TGTGCCAGCAGTTTAATAGCGGGGGGAATTTACAATGAGCAGTTCTTC